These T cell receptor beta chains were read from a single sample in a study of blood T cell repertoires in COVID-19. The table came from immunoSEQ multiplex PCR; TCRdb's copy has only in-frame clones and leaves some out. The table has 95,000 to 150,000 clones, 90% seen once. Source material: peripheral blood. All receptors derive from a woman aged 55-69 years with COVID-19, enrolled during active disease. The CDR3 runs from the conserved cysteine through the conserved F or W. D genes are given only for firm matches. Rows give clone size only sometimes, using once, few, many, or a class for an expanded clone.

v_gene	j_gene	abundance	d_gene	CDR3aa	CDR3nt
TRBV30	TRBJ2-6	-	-	CAWSAGANVLTF	TGTGCCTGGTCGGCTGGGGCCAACGTCCTGACTTTC
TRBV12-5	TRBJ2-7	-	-	CASGYGGTRHEQYF	TGTGCTAGTGGTTACGGCGGGACTCGCCACGAGCAGTACTTC
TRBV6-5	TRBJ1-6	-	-	CASSYGHPYNSPLHF	TGTGCCAGCAGTTATGGCCATCCCTATAATTCACCCCTCCACTTT
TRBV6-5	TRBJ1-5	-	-	CASSPRGNQPQHF	TGTGCCAGCAGCCCAAGGGGGAATCAGCCCCAGCATTTT
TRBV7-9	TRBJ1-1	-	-	CASSHRLSSRNTEAFF	TGTGCCAGCAGTCACAGGTTATCCAGCCGGAACACTGAAGCTTTCTTT
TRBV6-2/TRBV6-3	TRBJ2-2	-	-	CASSYGGGSGTGELFF	TGTGCCAGCAGTTATGGCGGGGGCAGTGGGACCGGGGAGCTGTTTTTT
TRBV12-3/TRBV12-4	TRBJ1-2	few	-	CASSLWLAGYTF	TGTGCCAGCAGTTTATGGTTGGCTGGCTACACCTTC
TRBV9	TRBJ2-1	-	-	CASSATQATGNEQFF	TGTGCCAGCAGCGCGACCCAAGCCACAGGCAATGAGCAGTTCTTC
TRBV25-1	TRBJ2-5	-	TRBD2	CASSESRGGGETQYF	TGTGCCAGCAGTGAATCAAGGGGCGGGGGAGAGACCCAGTACTTC
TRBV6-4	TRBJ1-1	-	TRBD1	CASSRTGETEAFF	TGTGCCAGCAGTCGGACAGGGGAGACTGAAGCTTTCTTT
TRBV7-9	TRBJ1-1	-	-	CASSLMEGDTEAFF	TGTGCCAGCAGCTTAATGGAAGGGGACACTGAAGCTTTCTTT
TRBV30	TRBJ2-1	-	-	CAWSLRGTGNEQFF	TGTGCCTGGAGTCTACGGGGAACGGGCAATGAGCAGTTCTTC
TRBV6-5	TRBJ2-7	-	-	CASRSDLGVYEQYF	TGTGCCAGCAGGTCCGACCTGGGCGTCTACGAGCAGTACTTC
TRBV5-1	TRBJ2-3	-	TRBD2	CASTLPRGGTGDTQYF	TGCGCCAGTACCTTACCCCGGGGAGGGACGGGAGATACGCAGTATTTT
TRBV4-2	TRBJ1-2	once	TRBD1	CASSQEARGQSHGYTF	TGTGCCAGCAGCCAAGAAGCTAGGGGACAGAGTCATGGCTACACCTTC
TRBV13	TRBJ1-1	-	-	CASSPSGLPNTEAFF	TGTGCCAGCAGCCCATCCGGGTTACCGAACACTGAAGCTTTCTTT
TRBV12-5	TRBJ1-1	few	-	CASGLGRLWDTEAFF	TGTGCTAGTGGTTTGGGCAGGTTATGGGACACTGAAGCTTTCTTT
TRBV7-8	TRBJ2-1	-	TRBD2	CASGRRRAREVEQFF	TGTGCCAGCGGTAGGCGCAGGGCCCGGGAGGTTGAGCAGTTCTTC
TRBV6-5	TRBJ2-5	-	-	CASSKTGFRETQYF	TGTGCCAGCAGTAAGACTGGCTTCCGGGAGACCCAGTACTTC
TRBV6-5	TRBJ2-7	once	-	CASSYSLGGGTYEQYF	TGTGCCAGCAGTTACTCTCTGGGAGGGGGAACCTACGAGCAGTACTTC
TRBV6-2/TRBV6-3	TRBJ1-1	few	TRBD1	CASSYPQGRVTEAFF	TGTGCCAGCAGTTACCCACAGGGGCGGGTCACTGAAGCTTTCTTT
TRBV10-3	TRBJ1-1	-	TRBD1	CAISARQGGSTEAFF	TGTGCCATCAGTGCCAGACAGGGGGGTTCCACTGAAGCTTTCTTT
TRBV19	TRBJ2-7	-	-	CASSMRTLYEQYF	TGTGCCAGTAGTATGAGGACACTATACGAGCAGTACTTC
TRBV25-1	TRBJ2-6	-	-	CASSGLVGANVLTF	TGTGCCAGCAGTGGACTGGTTGGGGCCAACGTCCTGACTTTC
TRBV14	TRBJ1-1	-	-	CASSQEAVGGTEAFF	TGTGCCAGCAGCCAAGAGGCTGTGGGGGGCACTGAAGCTTTCTTT
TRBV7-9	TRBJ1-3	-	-	CASIPRTGNTIYF	TGTGCCAGCATTCCTAGAACTGGAAACACCATATATTTT
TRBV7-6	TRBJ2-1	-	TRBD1	CASSLGTRDRAYNEQFF	TGTGCCAGCAGCTTAGGAACTCGGGACAGGGCGTACAATGAGCAGTTCTTC
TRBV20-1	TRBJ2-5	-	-	CSADGGETQYF	TGCAGTGCGGACGGAGGAGAGACCCAGTACTTC